This section outlines one T cell receptor (beta chain) sequence together with its context. Its antigen is currently unknown. The CDR3 has 15 residues. The V end was cut by 0 bases, the J end by 1 base, with 10 bases between. CDR1 is SGHRS and CDR2 is YFSETQ in the germline V gene. This sample was included in a study of OX40 agonist ivuxolimab in advanced cancers. At the level of the study: Intravenous ivuxolimab was administered to patients every 2 weeks at 0.01 to 10 mg/kg. Three dose-escalation patients had partial responses: one with hepatocellular carcinoma and two with cutaneous melanoma.

Baseline was the first blood sampling point, followed by cycle 4 day 1 and cycle 7 day 1. Some clones are missing from TCRdb's copy, which holds only in-frame ones; the method was immunoSEQ multiplex PCR. The sample lists about 54,000 clones, roughly 90% seen once, with roughly 1.5% in the top ten. Study-level results: CD8+ T cells showed, on average, more clonal expansion than CD4+ cells.

This chain connects TRBV5-1 to TRBJ1-1; maybe TRBD1 (5 bases). This TCR came from an adult with an advanced solid tumor such as melanoma, head and neck, liver or kidney cancer. This specimen consisted of CD4+ or CD8+ T cells sorted from blood, obtained in a trial of the OX40 agonist ivuxolimab. The CDR3 spells CASSLVQGGNTEAFF. The CDR3 DNA follows: TGCGCCAGCAGCTTGGTCCAGGGCGGGAACACTGAAGCTTTCTTT.